The rows below give T cell receptor beta chains drawn from one sample of a study of technical replicates of blood from several donors. This table comes from immunoSEQ multiplex PCR, and its TCRdb copy is limited to in-frame clones, with some not included. The data show fewer than 80,000 clones, roughly 86% seen once. Source material: PBMCs. The receptor set was obtained from a human donor in good health. Some clones in this sample may be carry-over from other donors' samples. Both conserved end residues are part of each CDR3. A D gene is named only where the DNA matches it firmly. Some rows have no size entry. The others give once, few or many, or a class for an expanded clone.

NA	NA	TRBV5-4	TRBJ2-3	TGTGCCAGCAGCTTGGGAGTCGGCGGGGGCCTCATCAGTACGCAGTATTTT	CASSLGVGGGLISTQYF
NA	NA	TRBV6-1	TRBJ1-1	TGTGCCAGCGCGGTCGGCGAGGGGGACACTGAAGCTTTCTTT	CASAVGEGDTEAFF
TRBD1	NA	TRBV7-8	TRBJ2-1	TGTGCCAGCAGCTTGACAGGGGATGAGCAGTTCTTC	CASSLTGDEQFF
NA	NA	TRBV2	TRBJ2-1	TGTGCCGCCCAGGGTAACAATGAGCAGTTCTTC	CAAQGNNEQFF
NA	NA	TRBV6-5	TRBJ2-2	TGTGCCAGCAGCCGACAAGGGGCGAACACCGGGGAGCTGTTTTTT	CASSRQGANTGELFF
NA	NA	TRBV19	TRBJ2-5	TGTGCCAGTAGTATAGAGGGGGCCCGTAAAGAGACCCAGTACTTC	CASSIEGARKETQYF
NA	few	TRBV7-7	TRBJ2-5	TGTGCCAGCAGCTCGGGAGAGACCCAGTACTTC	CASSSGETQYF
TRBD2	NA	TRBV19	TRBJ2-1	TGTGCCAGCGGCGAAGCGGGGAACTACAATGAGCAGTTCTTC	CASGEAGNYNEQFF
NA	NA	TRBV29-1	TRBJ1-1	TGCAGCGTAGGACAAAACACTGAAGCTTTCTTT	CSVGQNTEAFF
NA	NA	TRBV27	TRBJ1-2	TGTGCCAGCAGTCTCCAAGGGAGCTATGGCTACACCTTC	CASSLQGSYGYTF
TRBD1	few	TRBV4-2	TRBJ2-7	TGTGCCAGCAGCCAAGAAATCTCTCTCTCTCGGGACAGGGGGCTCTACGAGCAGTACTTC	CASSQEISLSRDRGLYEQYF
TRBD1	NA	TRBV6-5	TRBJ2-7	TGTGCCAGCAGTTCGGGACAGGGTTTGAGCGAGCAGTACTTC	CASSSGQGLSEQYF
NA	NA	TRBV27	TRBJ1-1	TGTGCCAGCCGAGTTTATAGGCAGGCGAACACTGAAGCTTTCTTT	CASRVYRQANTEAFF
TRBD1	NA	TRBV4-3	TRBJ1-5	TGCGCCAGCAGCCCAATACAGGGGGAACCCCAGCATTTT	CASSPIQGEPQHF
TRBD2	NA	TRBV5-1	TRBJ2-5	TGCGCCAGCAGCCCCCGGACTAGCGCGATACAAGAGACCCAGTACTTC	CASSPRTSAIQETQYF
TRBD1	NA	TRBV5-1	TRBJ2-7	TGCGCCAGCAGCGAATCAGGGGGCGGAGAGCAGTACTTC	CASSESGGGEQYF
TRBD2	NA	TRBV5-4	TRBJ2-3	TGTGCCAGCAGCTCCTCTAGCGGGGGGACAGATACGCAGTATTTT	CASSSSSGGTDTQYF
NA	few	TRBV11-2	TRBJ1-3	TGTGCCAGCAGCTTAATTGGGAGCTCTGGAAACACCATATATTTT	CASSLIGSSGNTIYF
TRBD1	NA	TRBV7-3	TRBJ2-7	TGTGCCAGCAGCTTACAGGGGGACTACGAGCAGTACTTC	CASSLQGDYEQYF
TRBD2	once	TRBV5-3	TRBJ2-5	TGTGCCAGAAGCACCGGGACTAATAAAGAGACCCAGTACTTC	CARSTGTNKETQYF
NA	NA	TRBV4-1	TRBJ2-7	TGCGCCAGCAGCCAAGCACCCCCACCGAGCTCCTACGAGCAGTACTTC	CASSQAPPPSSYEQYF
TRBD2	NA	TRBV29-1	TRBJ2-1	TGCAGCGTTGATGGACTAGCGGGCCGACTTTCATCTGGGAATGAGCAGTTCTTC	CSVDGLAGRLSSGNEQFF
TRBD1	NA	TRBV7-9	TRBJ1-4	TGTGCCAGCACCCCCCCCACAGGGGTTGGTAATGAAAAACTGTTTTTT	CASTPPTGVGNEKLFF
TRBD1	NA	TRBV7-3	TRBJ1-2	TGTGCCAGCAGCCCGGACAGGGGCAATGGCTACACCTTC	CASSPDRGNGYTF
TRBD2	NA	TRBV19	TRBJ2-5	TGTGCCAGTAAAGCCAGATTAGCGGGAGGTGAGGAGACCCAGTACTTC	CASKARLAGGEETQYF
NA	NA	TRBV5-3	TRBJ1-2	TGTGCCAGAAGCTTGGGAGGTAACGGCTACACCTTC	CARSLGGNGYTF
NA	once	TRBV5-1	TRBJ2-7	TGCGCCAGCAGCTTGGATTTCCCGGGTCACGAGCAGTACTTC	CASSLDFPGHEQYF
TRBD1	NA	TRBV12-5	TRBJ1-2	TGTGCTAGTGGCTACGGGACAGCCCAAGGGGGCTACACCTTC	CASGYGTAQGGYTF
TRBD1	once	TRBV5-6	TRBJ2-7	TGTGCCAGCAGCTTGACAGGGGGGAGCTCCTACGAGCAGTACTTC	CASSLTGGSSYEQYF
NA	NA	TRBV6-5	TRBJ2-7	TGTGCCAGCTTAGGTTTAGGGGGCTCCTACGAGCAGTACTTC	CASLGLGGSYEQYF
NA	few	TRBV29-1	TRBJ1-1	TGCAGCGTTATGACAGGGAACACTGAAGCTTTCTTT	CSVMTGNTEAFF
NA	NA	TRBV19	TRBJ2-7	TGTGCCAGTAGTTCTCGATGGCAGGGGTCATCCTACGAGCAGTACTTC	CASSSRWQGSSYEQYF
TRBD1	NA	TRBV6-5	TRBJ1-2	TGTGCCAGCAGTTACTCGGACAGGGGGGCCTATGGCTACACCTTC	CASSYSDRGAYGYTF
TRBD2	NA	TRBV11-2	TRBJ2-5	TGTGCCAGCAGCCCCTCGGGGGGGCCCCCAGTGACCCAGTACTTC	CASSPSGGPPVTQYF
TRBD2	NA	TRBV6-1	TRBJ2-3	TGTGCCAGCAGTGAAGCTAGGGACTATCCACAGTATTTT	CASSEARDYPQYF
NA	NA	TRBV19	TRBJ2-3	TGTGCCAGTAGTATGGGGCAGGGATGGAGCACAGATACGCAGTATTTT	CASSMGQGWSTDTQYF
NA	NA	TRBV5-1	TRBJ2-3	TGCGCCAGCAGCTTGGCCGCGGTGTCAGATACGCAGTATTTT	CASSLAAVSDTQYF
NA	NA	TRBV30	TRBJ2-3	TGTGCCTGGAGTAGACGGGGCACAGATACGCAGTATTTT	CAWSRRGTDTQYF
NA	NA	TRBV5-4	TRBJ2-5	TGTGCCAGCAGCTTGGTTGGGACACCGGAGACCCAGTACTTC	CASSLVGTPETQYF
TRBD2	NA	TRBV7-6	TRBJ2-7	TGTGCCAGCAGCTTAGGTCTAGCGGGGGGTTACGAGCAGTACTTC	CASSLGLAGGYEQYF
NA	NA	TRBV30	TRBJ1-3	TGTGCCTGGAGTCTTACAGGAAACACCATATATTTT	CAWSLTGNTIYF
TRBD1	NA	TRBV5-4	TRBJ2-1	TGTGCCAGCAGCCCCGGACAGGGTGATGAGCAGTTCTTC	CASSPGQGDEQFF
NA	NA	TRBV6-4	TRBJ2-2	TGTGCCACCGCGGCGGCCAACACCGGGGAGCTGTTTTTT	CATAAANTGELFF
TRBD1	NA	TRBV19	TRBJ1-5	TGTGCCAGTACCCCGGGACAGGGGGTTCTTCAGCCCCAGCATTTT	CASTPGQGVLQPQHF